This TCR beta chain comes out of a study of T-cell memory formation after mild COVID-19. Study-wide results and caveats: Pre-infection memory held some responding clones, suggesting pre-existing cross-reactive T cells responded. Among CD4+ contracting clones, most were CM and EM, and CD8+ ones EMRA.

TCRdb recomputed calls from the 5' RACE reads with MiXCR, one row per CDR3 protein. The sample carries 470,000 or so distinct CDR3 sequences, nearly 25% recorded once. Germline loops: CDR1 SQVTM, CDR2 ANQGSEA. The CDR3 loop spans 12 amino acids. Trimming removed 4 bases at V and 4 bases at J, with 8 bases between. As concerns this clonotype: The antigen is not known.

The chain is built from TRBV29-1 and TRBJ2-4; D possibly matches TRBD1 or TRBD2 (5 bases each). This clonotype was sampled from an adult woman who had mild COVID-19 (a few samples of this study predate the infection). Cell type and time point are not known. The sequencing input was PBMCs or a T cell subset sorted from them (not recorded which). The CDR3 nucleotides are TGCAGCGTTGCTGGGGGTAAAAACATTCAGTACTTC. This codes for CSVAGGKNIQYF.